This TCR beta chain was recovered during a study of blood T cell repertoires in COVID-19. Study-level information: Samples of COVID-19 (acute and convalescent) were obtained from the United States, Italy and Spain. The analysed material was cDNA or gDNA that came from T cells, B-cell-depleted T cells, or PBMCs.

The germline V gene encodes CDR1 MGHDK and CDR2 SYGVNS. V lost 2 bases to trimming and J lost 8 bases, with 18 bases between them. The CDR3 is 15 amino acids. As originally analysed: Reference gene primer amplification in the assay estimated nucleated cell counts. Using immunoSEQ multiplex PCR, the repertoire was profiled, and TCRdb retains in-frame clones only, with some absent. D and trimming were read from the DNA, whereas the V and J calls and clone size are those reported in that table. This sample has more than 85,000 clones, with 70% to 85% found just once. The TCR sequence derives from a woman aged 50 to 60 with acute or convalescent COVID-19. V usage is TRBV25-1 and J usage is TRBJ1-1; maybe TRBD1 (5 bases). Sequenced sample: peripheral blood. CDR3: CASSEGGTDFVEAFF. As DNA, the CDR3 is TGTGCCAGCAGTGAAGGCGGGACCGACTTTGTAGAAGCTTTCTTT.